This TCR beta chain was captured by sequencing in a study of cytomegalovirus exposure and HLA in healthy donors. About this clone itself: Its ends do not fully match the called genes, so a read error is possible.

Germline CDR1 and CDR2: SEHNR and FQNEAQ (reference sequence). This CDR3 comprises 16 residues. The PCR was carried out with 60 Vbeta primers and 13 Jbeta primers. TCRdb's table, derived via immunoSEQ multiplex PCR, lists solely in-frame clones and lacks some. This table holds around 140,000 clones, 65% to 80% found once. This clonotype was sampled from a man in his forties in good health and CMV-seropositive. This rearrangement joins TRBV7-9 to TRBJ2-7; the D gene is possibly TRBD1 (6 bases). Sequences were obtained from PBMCs. The CDR3 nucleotides read TGTTCCAGCAACCCGCTCGGGGCAGGGGTTCCCTACGAGCAGTACTTC. Translated, it gives CSSNPLGAGVPYEQYF. Full variable domain (missing parts from reference TRBV7-9 and TRBJ2-7): DTGVSQNPRHKITKRGQNVTFRCDPISEHNRLYWYRQTLGQGPEFLTYFQNEAQLEKSRLLSDRFSAERPKGSFSTLEIQRTEQGDSAMYLCSSNPLGAGVPYEQYFGPGTRLTVT.